A selection of T cell receptor beta chains follows, all from one sample in a study of sequential checkpoint blockade in melanoma. The protocol was immunoSEQ multiplex PCR, while the TCRdb copy is restricted to in-frame clones and leaves out a portion. The sample lists about 430 clones, 15% occurring once. The sample here was tumor tissue (inferred from file names), taken from a patient given nivolumab and ipilimumab in sequence. Every receptor here comes from a human donor with melanoma. Each CDR3 is given with its conserved first and last residue. The D gene is left open where the match is weak. Expanded clones get a size class; other rows say once, few or many, or leave the size out.

clone_size: few; d_call: -; j_call: TRBJ1-1; v_call: TRBV6-8; cdr3_nt: TGTGCCAGCAGTTACTCGTTACAGATGAACACTGAAGCTTTCTTT; cdr3_aa: CASSYSLQMNTEAFF
clone_size: large; d_call: TRBD1; j_call: TRBJ2-7; v_call: TRBV11-3; cdr3_nt: TGTGCCAGCAGCCCGGACAGGGTTGGAGTGTACGAGCAGTACTTC; cdr3_aa: CASSPDRVGVYEQYF
clone_size: -; d_call: TRBD2; j_call: TRBJ2-1; v_call: TRBV9; cdr3_nt: TGTGCCAGCAGCGTGCTAGCGGGTGGCTCCTACAATGAGCAGTTCTTC; cdr3_aa: CASSVLAGGSYNEQFF
clone_size: few; d_call: TRBD1; j_call: TRBJ1-1; v_call: TRBV6-8; cdr3_nt: TGTGCCAGCAGGAAAGACAGGGGTGGGAACACTGAAGCTTTCTTT; cdr3_aa: CASRKDRGGNTEAFF
clone_size: -; d_call: TRBD1; j_call: TRBJ1-1; v_call: TRBV6-8; cdr3_nt: TGTGCCAGCAGGGGACAGGGGGATGTTCGGACTGAAGCTTTCTTT; cdr3_aa: CASRGQGDVRTEAFF
clone_size: large; d_call: -; j_call: TRBJ2-7; v_call: TRBV11-3; cdr3_nt: TGTGCCAGCAGCCCGCAAGGCAGAGCCTACGAGCAGTACTTC; cdr3_aa: CASSPQGRAYEQYF
clone_size: large; d_call: TRBD2; j_call: TRBJ2-2; v_call: TRBV11-3; cdr3_nt: TGTGCCAGCAGCTTCTATAGCGGGATGAACACCGGGGAGCTGTTTTTT; cdr3_aa: CASSFYSGMNTGELFF
clone_size: -; d_call: -; j_call: TRBJ2-5; v_call: TRBV28; cdr3_nt: TGTGCCAGCAGGGGATTGGGACCGGACCTTCAAGAGACCCAGTACTTC; cdr3_aa: CASRGLGPDLQETQYF
clone_size: large; d_call: -; j_call: TRBJ1-4; v_call: TRBV11-3; cdr3_nt: TGTGCCAGCAGCATTACCCCGGGAGATGAAAAACTGTTTTTT; cdr3_aa: CASSITPGDEKLFF
clone_size: -; d_call: TRBD2; j_call: TRBJ2-1; v_call: TRBV30; cdr3_nt: TGTGGTTGGCGGTCTAGCGGGAGTCTTAATGAGCAGTTCTTC; cdr3_aa: CGWRSSGSLNEQFF
clone_size: few; d_call: -; j_call: TRBJ1-5; v_call: TRBV6-8; cdr3_nt: TGTGCCAGCAGTCACACCACGAGGGGAAGCAATCAGCCCCAGCATTTT; cdr3_aa: CASSHTTRGSNQPQHF
clone_size: few; d_call: TRBD2; j_call: TRBJ2-3; v_call: TRBV6-8; cdr3_nt: TGTGCCAGCAGTCTAGCGGGGAGCACAGATACGCAGTATTTT; cdr3_aa: CASSLAGSTDTQYF
clone_size: few; d_call: -; j_call: TRBJ1-1; v_call: TRBV30; cdr3_nt: TGTGCCTGGAGTGTGGGGTTAGCGGGGAACACTGAAGCTTTCTTT; cdr3_aa: CAWSVGLAGNTEAFF
clone_size: few; d_call: TRBD1; j_call: TRBJ2-7; v_call: TRBV28; cdr3_nt: TGTGCCAGCAGTGACGTTCTCGACAGGGACTACGAGCAGTACTTC; cdr3_aa: CASSDVLDRDYEQYF
clone_size: -; d_call: -; j_call: TRBJ2-2; v_call: TRBV5-1; cdr3_nt: TGCGCCAGCAGCTTGGTGGCCCCGAACACCGGGGAGCTGTTTTTT; cdr3_aa: CASSLVAPNTGELFF
clone_size: medium-sized; d_call: TRBD2; j_call: TRBJ2-5; v_call: TRBV11-3; cdr3_nt: TGTGCCAGCAGCCAAGGTTGGACTAGCGGACCGCAAGAGACCCAGTACTTC; cdr3_aa: CASSQGWTSGPQETQYF
clone_size: few; d_call: TRBD2; j_call: TRBJ2-1; v_call: TRBV6-8; cdr3_nt: TGTGCCAGCAACATAGCGGGGGCGAGCTACAATGAGCAGTTCTTC; cdr3_aa: CASNIAGASYNEQFF
clone_size: -; d_call: -; j_call: TRBJ1-5; v_call: TRBV6-8; cdr3_nt: TGTGCCAGCAGTTCGGGACGGCTTGGGGGTACGCCCCAGCATTTT; cdr3_aa: CASSSGRLGGTPQHF
clone_size: few; d_call: TRBD1; j_call: TRBJ1-2; v_call: TRBV6-1; cdr3_nt: TGTGCCAGCAGTGAAGCGAGGACAGGGCAAGGCTACACCTTC; cdr3_aa: CASSEARTGQGYTF
clone_size: -; d_call: -; j_call: TRBJ2-3; v_call: TRBV19; cdr3_nt: TGTGCCAGTAGTATACGGGGATCCCCCGGATCGGATACGCAGTATTTT; cdr3_aa: CASSIRGSPGSDTQYF
clone_size: -; d_call: TRBD1; j_call: TRBJ2-2; v_call: TRBV28; cdr3_nt: TGTGCCAACACCAAGACAGGGGTCAGAGGGCCCACCGGGGAGCTGTTTTTT; cdr3_aa: CANTKTGVRGPTGELFF
clone_size: large; d_call: -; j_call: TRBJ2-3; v_call: TRBV11-3; cdr3_nt: TGTGCCAGCAGCTTAGTGCCAGGGGACACAGATACGCAGTATTTT; cdr3_aa: CASSLVPGDTDTQYF
clone_size: -; d_call: -; j_call: TRBJ1-2; v_call: TRBV5-1; cdr3_nt: TGCGCCAGCAGCTTGTCTCCGGGATCAACGAGCACCTCCGGTGGCTACACCTTC; cdr3_aa: CASSLSPGSTSTSGGYTF
clone_size: -; d_call: -; j_call: TRBJ2-7; v_call: TRBV29-1; cdr3_nt: TGCAGCGTAGGGGGGCGAACCGGCTACGAGCAGTACTTC; cdr3_aa: CSVGGRTGYEQYF
clone_size: -; d_call: -; j_call: TRBJ1-2; v_call: TRBV12-5; cdr3_nt: TGTGCTAGTGCTCCAGACAAATCTTTTGGCTATGGCTACACCTTC; cdr3_aa: CASAPDKSFGYGYTF
clone_size: medium-sized; d_call: -; j_call: TRBJ1-2; v_call: TRBV11-3; cdr3_nt: TGTGCCAGCAGCTTAAAAGTAGGGGACAACTATGGCTACACCTTC; cdr3_aa: CASSLKVGDNYGYTF
clone_size: large; d_call: -; j_call: TRBJ1-4; v_call: TRBV11-3; cdr3_nt: TGTGCCAGCAGCTTACCCTTATCCGGGACGGCTGAAAAACTGTTTTTT; cdr3_aa: CASSLPLSGTAEKLFF
clone_size: -; d_call: TRBD1; j_call: TRBJ1-2; v_call: TRBV30; cdr3_nt: TGTGCCGGTGACAGGGCTGGCTATGGCTACACCTTC; cdr3_aa: CAGDRAGYGYTF
clone_size: few; d_call: TRBD1; j_call: TRBJ1-1; v_call: TRBV6-8; cdr3_nt: TGTGCCATCGCACAGGGGGCCCCGAACACTGAAGCTTTCTTT; cdr3_aa: CAIAQGAPNTEAFF
clone_size: -; d_call: -; j_call: TRBJ1-2; v_call: TRBV29-1; cdr3_nt: TGCAGCGTTTTTGGCTTGAGGGTAGGAGGCTATGGCTACACCTTC; cdr3_aa: CSVFGLRVGGYGYTF
clone_size: -; d_call: -; j_call: TRBJ2-7; v_call: TRBV14; cdr3_nt: TGTGCCAGCAATTCTCAGGGCAAGGCCTACGAGCAGTACTTC; cdr3_aa: CASNSQGKAYEQYF
clone_size: large; d_call: TRBD2; j_call: TRBJ2-1; v_call: TRBV11-3; cdr3_nt: TGTGCCAGCAGCCAGGTCAGCGGGATCCGTTCCTACAATGAGCAGTTCTTC; cdr3_aa: CASSQVSGIRSYNEQFF
clone_size: few; d_call: TRBD1; j_call: TRBJ1-4; v_call: TRBV6-8; cdr3_nt: TGTGCCAGCAGGGACCCGCCGGGACAGGGTAAGCACAGCTACAATGAAAAACTGTTTTTT; cdr3_aa: CASRDPPGQGKHSYNEKLFF
clone_size: few; d_call: TRBD1; j_call: TRBJ2-7; v_call: TRBV19; cdr3_nt: TGTGCCAGTAGTATCTTTTTTGGGACAGGGGCTTTCGAGCAGTACTTC; cdr3_aa: CASSIFFGTGAFEQYF
clone_size: -; d_call: -; j_call: TRBJ2-6; v_call: TRBV6-8; cdr3_nt: TGTGCCAGCAGCCCATTCTCTGGGGCCAACGTCCTGACTTTC; cdr3_aa: CASSPFSGANVLTF
clone_size: -; d_call: TRBD2; j_call: TRBJ2-2; v_call: TRBV19; cdr3_nt: TGTGCCAGTACCGCGGGAGGGCACTTTGGCGGGGAGCTGTTTTTT; cdr3_aa: CASTAGGHFGGELFF
clone_size: -; d_call: -; j_call: TRBJ2-7; v_call: TRBV6-8; cdr3_nt: TGTGCCAGCAGTTACGGGGGGGCCGGGTACGAGCAGTACTTC; cdr3_aa: CASSYGGAGYEQYF
clone_size: large; d_call: TRBD2; j_call: TRBJ2-1; v_call: TRBV11-3; cdr3_nt: TGTGCCAGCAGCTCCCGACGTGTAGCGGGGGTGGGTTACAATGAGCAGTTCTTC; cdr3_aa: CASSSRRVAGVGYNEQFF
clone_size: large; d_call: -; j_call: TRBJ1-1; v_call: TRBV11-3; cdr3_nt: TGTGCCAGCACCCTCTGGGGTATGAACACTGAAGCTTTCTTT; cdr3_aa: CASTLWGMNTEAFF
clone_size: few; d_call: TRBD1; j_call: TRBJ2-7; v_call: TRBV4-1; cdr3_nt: TGCGCCAGCAGCCAAGGGGGGAGTACGGGACAGGGTTTCTACGAGCAGTACTTC; cdr3_aa: CASSQGGSTGQGFYEQYF
clone_size: large; d_call: TRBD2; j_call: TRBJ2-5; v_call: TRBV11-3; cdr3_nt: TGTGCCAGCATTGACAGCGGGAGCGGTTCCGAGACCCAGTACTTC; cdr3_aa: CASIDSGSGSETQYF
clone_size: medium-sized; d_call: TRBD1; j_call: TRBJ2-5; v_call: TRBV11-3; cdr3_nt: TGTGCCAGCAGCCCATCAGGGGACAGTGTGGAGACCCAGTACTTC; cdr3_aa: CASSPSGDSVETQYF
clone_size: -; d_call: -; j_call: TRBJ1-2; v_call: TRBV28; cdr3_nt: TGTGCCAGCAGTCTCAGACGCTATGGCTACACCTTC; cdr3_aa: CASSLRRYGYTF
clone_size: -; d_call: -; j_call: TRBJ2-3; v_call: TRBV9; cdr3_nt: TGTGCCAGCAGCGTAAGGCCTCCCCCAGATACGCAGTATTTT; cdr3_aa: CASSVRPPPDTQYF